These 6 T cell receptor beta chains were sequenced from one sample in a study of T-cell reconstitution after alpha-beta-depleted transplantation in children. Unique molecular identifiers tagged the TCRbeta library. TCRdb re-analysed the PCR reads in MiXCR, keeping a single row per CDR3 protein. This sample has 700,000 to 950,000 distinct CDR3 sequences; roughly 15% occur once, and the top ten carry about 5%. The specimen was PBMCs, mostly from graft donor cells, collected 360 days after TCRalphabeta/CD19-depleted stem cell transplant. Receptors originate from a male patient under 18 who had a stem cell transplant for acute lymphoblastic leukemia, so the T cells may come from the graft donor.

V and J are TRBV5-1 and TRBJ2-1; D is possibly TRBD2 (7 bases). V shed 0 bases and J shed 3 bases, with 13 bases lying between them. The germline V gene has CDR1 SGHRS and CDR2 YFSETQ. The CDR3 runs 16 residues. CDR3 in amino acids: CASSLGLRGGYNEQFF. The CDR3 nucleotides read TGCGCCAGCAGCTTGGGCCTTAGGGGGGGCTACAATGAGCAGTTCTTC.

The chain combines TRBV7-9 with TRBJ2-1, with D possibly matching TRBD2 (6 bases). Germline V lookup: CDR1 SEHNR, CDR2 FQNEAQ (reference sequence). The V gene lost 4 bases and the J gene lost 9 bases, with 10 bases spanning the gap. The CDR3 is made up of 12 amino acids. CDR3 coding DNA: TGTGCCAGCAGCTCCCTAGCGACTGAGCAGTTCTTC. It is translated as CASSSLATEQFF.

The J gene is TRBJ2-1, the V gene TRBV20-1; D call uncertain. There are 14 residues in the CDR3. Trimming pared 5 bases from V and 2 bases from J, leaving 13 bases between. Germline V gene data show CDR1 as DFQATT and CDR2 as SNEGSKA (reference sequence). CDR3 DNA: TGCAGTGCTGAGCGTCGGGCGGCCTACAATGAGCAGTTCTTC. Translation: CSAERRAAYNEQFF.

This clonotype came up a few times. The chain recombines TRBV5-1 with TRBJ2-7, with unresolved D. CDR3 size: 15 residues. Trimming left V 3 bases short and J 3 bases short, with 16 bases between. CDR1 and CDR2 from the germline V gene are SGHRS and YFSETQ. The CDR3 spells CASSSSDTAFYEQYF. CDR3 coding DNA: TGCGCCAGCAGCTCATCCGACACAGCTTTCTACGAGCAGTACTTC.

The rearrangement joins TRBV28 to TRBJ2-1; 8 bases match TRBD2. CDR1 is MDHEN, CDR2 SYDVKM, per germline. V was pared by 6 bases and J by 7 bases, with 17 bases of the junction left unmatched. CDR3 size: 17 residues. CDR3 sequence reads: CASSRPPREGRGNEQFF. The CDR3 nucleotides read TGTGCCAGCAGCCGACCCCCCCGGGAGGGCCGGGGGAATGAGCAGTTCTTC. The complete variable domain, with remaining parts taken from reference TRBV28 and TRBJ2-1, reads DVKVTQSSRYLVKRTGEKVFLECVQDMDHENMFWYRQDPGLGLRLIYFSYDVKMKEKGDIPEGYSVSREKKERFSLILESASTNQTSMYLCASSRPPREGRGNEQFFGPGTRLTVL.

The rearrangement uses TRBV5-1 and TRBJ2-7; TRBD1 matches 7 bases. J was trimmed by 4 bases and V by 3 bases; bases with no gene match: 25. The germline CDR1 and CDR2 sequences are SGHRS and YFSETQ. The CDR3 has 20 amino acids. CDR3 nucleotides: TGCGCCAGCAGCTCGAGGTACTCCGGCCGGGACAGAAAGACCCATTACGAGCAGTACTTC. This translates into CASSSRYSGRDRKTHYEQYF.